This T cell receptor (beta chain) was captured by sequencing in a study of control samples from healthy donors and cancer patients. The assay was immunoSEQ multiplex PCR, and TCRdb's table has in-frame clones only and misses some. Found here are roughly 170,000 clones, 90% to 95% of them singletons; the top ten hold more than 1.1%. Germline CDR1 SGHDN, CDR2 FVKESK. Trimming left V 1 base short and J 6 bases short, with 10 bases between. The CDR3 loop spans 15 amino acids. This rearrangement joins TRBV14 to TRBJ1-6, with D perhaps matching TRBD1 (6 bases). This TCR was sampled from a man aged 18-30 years in good health. Specimen: blood. The CDR3 loop is CASSQAAGANSPLHF. For the CDR3, the DNA is TGTGCCAGCAGCCAAGCAGCAGGGGCTAATTCACCCCTCCACTTT.